The 16 T cell receptor beta chains below all came from one sample that was sequenced in a study of glioma-infiltrating T cells after dendritic cell vaccination. The time point is: after dendritic cell vaccination, including at tumor progression/relapse. Produced via immunoSEQ multiplex PCR; TCRdb's table is partial and in-frame only. The table records tens of thousands of clones, roughly 87% of them present only once. Sequenced material: blood, taken after dendritic cell vaccination. These receptors were taken from a human donor with glioblastoma.

The rearrangement uses TRBV18 and TRBJ2-6; unclear D gene. The CDR3 contains 17 residues. The germline V and J ends were trimmed by 3 bases and 2 bases, with 14 bases remaining between them. Germline CDR1 and CDR2: KGHSH and LQKENI. CDR3 protein: CASSPTSYSAGANVLTF. Written as DNA, the CDR3 is TGTGCCAGCTCACCTACATCCTACAGTGCTGGGGCCAACGTCCTGACTTTC.

The chain couples TRBV19 to TRBJ1-4; no reliable D call. The V gene lost 4 bases and the J gene lost 6 bases, with 15 bases spanning the gap. Germline values: CDR1 LNHDA, CDR2 SQIVND (reference sequence). This CDR3 is 15 amino acids long. CDR3 in DNA: TGTGCCAGTAGTAAAAGGGAGCAGATTGATGAAAAACTGTTTTTT. This gives the protein CASSKREQIDEKLFF.

The V and J genes are TRBV5-1 and TRBJ1-2, with a weak D call TRBD1 (5 bases). The V and J ends lost 2 bases and 5 bases respectively, with 13 bases between them. CDR3 size: 14 residues. Germline lookup yields CDR1 SGHRS and CDR2 YFSETQ. The CDR3 protein is CASSFETALYGYTF. In nucleotides, the CDR3 is TGCGCCAGCAGCTTCGAGACAGCACTTTATGGCTACACCTTC.

V is TRBV25-1 and J is TRBJ1-5, with 9 bases matching TRBD1. This CDR3 is 17 amino acids long. Germline loops: CDR1 MGHDK, CDR2 SYGVNS. V was clipped by 4 bases and J by 2 bases; unmatched bases: 9. The CDR3 DNA reads as TGTGCCAGCAGTGGGGGACAGGGAATAGTGGGCAATCAGCCCCAGCATTTT. This gives the protein CASSGGQGIVGNQPQHF.

The count of this clone is one. The chain uses TRBV6-5 and TRBJ2-5; D is undetermined. The CDR3 extends over 14 amino acids. Trimming removed 0 bases from V and 2 bases from J, with 7 bases in between. Germline lookup yields CDR1 MNHEY and CDR2 SVGAGI. The DNA for the CDR3 is TGTGCCAGCAGTTACTCGGAGCTTCAAGAGACCCAGTACTTC. Translating it yields CASSYSELQETQYF.

J is TRBJ2-7 and V is TRBV6-1; D may be TRBD2 (6 bases). Germline V lookup: CDR1 MNHNS, CDR2 SASEGT. Trimming took 7 bases from V and 12 from J, leaving 10 bases between them. This CDR3 region has 9 residues. This CDR3 is CASKEGRYF. DNA for the CDR3: TGTGCCAGCAAGGAGGGGCGGTACTTC.

J is TRBJ2-7 and V is TRBV4-2; TRBD2 aligns across 8 bases. The V segment lost 3 bases and the J segment 2 bases; nucleotides outside the gene matches: 9. CDR1 LGHNA and CDR2 YNFKEQ come from the germline V gene. The CDR3 length is 16 residues. In DNA, the CDR3 is TGTGCCAGCAGCCATCTCTCGCGGGAGGAAACCTACGAGCAGTACTTC. The encoded protein is CASSHLSREETYEQYF.

This chain links TRBV7-3 with TRBJ2-1; the D gene is possibly TRBD2 (5 bases). V was trimmed by 5 bases and J by 5 bases, leaving 16 bases between them. Germline V gene lookup returns CDR1 SGHTA and CDR2 FQGTGA. This CDR3 spans 15 amino acids. CDR3 in amino acids: CASSPVGGYDNEQFF. The CDR3 DNA reads TGTGCCAGCAGCCCCGTCGGCGGGTATGACAATGAGCAGTTCTTC. The complete variable domain, with remaining parts taken from reference TRBV7-3 and TRBJ2-1, reads GAGVSQTPSNKVTEKGKYVELRCDPISGHTALYWYRQSLGQGPEFLIYFQGTGAADDSGLPNDRFFAVRPEGSVSTLKIQRTERGDSAVYLCASSPVGGYDNEQFFGPGTRLTVL.

This chain links TRBV15 with TRBJ1-5, with D perhaps TRBD1 (5 bases). Germline V gene data show CDR1 as LNHNV and CDR2 as YYDKDF (reference sequence). CDR3 length: 17 residues. V gave up 8 bases and J gave up 0 bases, with 20 bases separating them. The CDR3 region has the DNA TGTGCCACCCCACGTTCCTTGGGGCGTTATAGCAATCAGCCCCAGCATTTT. Amino acid sequence: CATPRSLGRYSNQPQHF.

The chain combines TRBV5-4 with TRBJ2-5, with 10 bases matching TRBD2. The ends lost 0 bases at V and 5 bases at J; junction bases unmatched: 10. CDR1 is SGHNT and CDR2 is YYREEE in the germline V gene (reference sequence). This CDR3 comprises 17 residues. CDR3 DNA: TGTGCCAGCAGCTTGGGGTTCCTAGCGGGGGCCGGCGAGACCCAGTACTTC. It specifies CASSLGFLAGAGETQYF.

This clone came up once. Other nucleotide sequences in the sample specify the same CDR3. This chain connects TRBV4-2 to TRBJ2-1, with TRBD1 matching over 7 bases. The V gene's germline CDR1 is LGHNA and CDR2 YNFKEQ. The CDR3 sequence is 16 residues long. Trimming took 0 bases from V and 6 from J; bases not matched to a gene: 8. CDR3 DNA: TGTGCCAGCAGCCAAGATCTGACAGGGTGGGGCAATGAGCAGTTCTTC. Its protein product is CASSQDLTGWGNEQFF.

The J gene is TRBJ2-7, the V gene TRBV6-1, with D maybe TRBD1 (5 bases). CDR3 length: 13 residues. CDR1 and CDR2 (germline): MNHNS, SASEGT. Trimming stripped 5 bases from V and 3 bases from J, with 11 bases between. The CDR3 DNA follows: TGTGCCAGCAGTCGTGACAGCAACTACGAGCAGTACTTC. This codes for CASSRDSNYEQYF.

This clone has more than one count but fewer than ten. V usage is TRBV19 and J usage is TRBJ1-1, with D possibly being TRBD1 (6 bases). The CDR3 runs to 14 residues. V lost 3 bases and J 8 bases, leaving 16 bases between the germline ends. Germline CDR1 and CDR2: LNHDA and SQIVND (reference sequence). CDR3 protein: CASSMVQGRAEAFF. CDR3 in DNA: TGTGCCAGTAGTATGGTCCAGGGGAGAGCCGAAGCTTTCTTT.

Here the CDR3 DNA reads TGTGCCATCAGTGAGTCGGGGACAGAATCCTACGAGCAGTACTTC. It is translated as CAISESGTESYEQYF. The genes are TRBV10-3 and TRBJ2-7, with TRBD1 matching over 7 bases. V lost 0 bases, J lost 1 base, and 3 bases stayed unmatched. The germline V gene has CDR1 ENHRY and CDR2 SYGVKD. The CDR3 has 15 amino acids.

The V and J genes are TRBV11-3 and TRBJ2-2, with a possible D match to TRBD1 (6 bases). CDR3 length: 15 amino acids. The V gene's germline CDR1 is SGHNT and CDR2 YENEEA. V was trimmed by 3 bases and J by 6 bases, leaving 14 bases between them. Here the CDR3 DNA reads TGTGCCAGCAGCTTGTGGAGAGAGGGGGCCGGGGAGCTGTTTTTT. Translating it yields CASSLWREGAGELFF.

The rearrangement links TRBV5-8 to TRBJ2-5; D is perhaps TRBD1 (6 bases). From germline, CDR1 is SGHTS and CDR2 YDEGEE. The ends were cut back, 4 bases at V and 6 bases at J, with 19 bases in the middle. The CDR3 sequence is 15 residues long. For the CDR3, the DNA is TGTGCCAGCAGCGGCGGACAGTTTAGAGAGAAGACCCAGTACTTC. Encoded protein: CASSGGQFREKTQYF.